This T cell receptor beta chain was observed in a study of cytomegalovirus exposure and HLA in healthy donors. The protocol was immunoSEQ multiplex PCR, while the TCRdb copy is restricted to in-frame clones and leaves out a portion. The repertoire includes some 250,000 clones, 90% of them detected once, and 0.37% sits in the top ten. CDR1 LNHDA and CDR2 SQIVND come from the germline V gene (reference sequence). The CDR3 totals 14 residues. V lost 4 bases to trimming and J lost 5 bases, with 14 bases between them. This receptor was taken from a woman aged 18-30 years in good health and CMV-seronegative. V and J are TRBV19 and TRBJ1-1; no clear D. Sequencing was done on a sample of PBMCs. The DNA of the CDR3 is TGTGCCAGTAGTACGGACCGGGGTGATACTGAAGCTTTCTTT. It yields the protein CASSTDRGDTEAFF.